These T cell receptor beta chains were read from a single sample in a study of T cells in Graves' hyperthyroidism and ophthalmopathy. Via MiXCR, TCRdb re-called the multiplex PCR reads, giving one row per CDR3 protein. The repertoire holds 500,000 to 600,000 distinct CDR3 sequences, with around 45% as singletons. The sample comprised peripheral blood or thyroid tissue (not recorded which). These receptors were taken from an adult woman with Graves' disease, either hyperthyroidism or ophthalmopathy (not recorded which). Each CDR3 is given with its conserved first and last residue. D genes are given only for firm matches. Clone size is stated in some rows and not others, as once, few, many or a class when expanded.

TRBJ2-7 | TRBV19 | . | many | CASSKGESTYEQYF | TGTGCCAGTAGTAAAGGCGAGTCAACCTACGAGCAGTACTTC
TRBJ1-6 | TRBV28 | . | many | CASTISGIDSPLHF | TGTGCCAGCACAATCTCAGGGATTGATTCACCCCTCCACTTT
TRBJ2-7 | TRBV29-1 | TRBD2 | . | CSVASSGRRGEQYF | TGCAGCGTTGCCTCTAGCGGGAGGCGTGGCGAGCAGTACTTC
TRBJ2-2 | TRBV9 | TRBD2 | many | CASSDQRAGVAGELFF | TGTGCCAGCAGCGACCAAAGAGCGGGAGTTGCCGGGGAGCTGTTTTTT
TRBJ2-5 | TRBV24-1 | . | once | CATSDTRTWPTQYF | TGTGCCACCAGTGATACTAGGACTTGGCCGACCCAGTACTTC
TRBJ1-2 | TRBV9 | . | . | CASSADRSYGYTF | TGTGCCAGCAGCGCAGACAGGAGCTATGGCTACACCTTC
TRBJ2-7 | TRBV25-1 | . | few | CASSEYLGEQYF | TGTGCCAGCAGTGAATATCTAGGGGAGCAGTACTTC
TRBJ2-2 | TRBV7-9 | . | once | CANGGSGGELFF | TGTGCCAACGGGGGATCCGGCGGGGAGCTGTTTTTT
TRBJ2-3 | TRBV4-1 | . | . | CASSQGNMPGDRTYADTQYF | TGCGCCAGCAGCCAAGGCAACATGCCTGGGGACCGAACGTATGCAGATACGCAGTATTTT
TRBJ1-1 | TRBV29-1 | . | . | CSAGTPTNTEAFF | TGCAGCGCCGGGACACCGACGAACACTGAAGCTTTCTTT
TRBJ2-5 | TRBV5-1 | TRBD1 | many | CASAKGQGRGETQYF | TGCGCCAGCGCCAAGGGACAGGGAAGAGGAGAGACCCAGTACTTC
TRBJ2-7 | TRBV20-1 | . | many | CSAPRPRTGTYEQYF | TGCAGTGCCCCGCGGCCCAGGACTGGTACCTACGAGCAGTACTTC
TRBJ2-7 | TRBV29-1 | . | . | CSSWDSFSSYEQYF | TGCAGCAGTTGGGACTCCTTCAGCTCCTACGAGCAGTACTTC
TRBJ2-7 | TRBV5-5 | TRBD1 | . | CASSLGQGDF | TGTGCCAGCAGCTTGGGACAGGGGGACTTC
TRBJ1-5 | TRBV7-2 | . | many | CASSQMGGGQPQHF | TGTGCCAGCAGCCAGATGGGGGGTGGGCAGCCCCAGCATTTT
TRBJ2-2 | TRBV3-1 | . | few | CASSPGQFTGELFF | TGTGCCAGCAGCCCTGGACAGTTCACCGGGGAGCTGTTTTTT
TRBJ2-5 | TRBV7-8 | . | many | CASSLGTSETQYF | TGTGCCAGCAGCTTGGGAACTAGTGAGACCCAGTACTTC
TRBJ1-1 | TRBV28 | . | . | CASSLRYGWITEAFF | TGTGCCAGCAGTTTAAGGTACGGGTGGATAACTGAAGCTTTCTTT
TRBJ2-2 | TRBV9 | . | many | CASSAGGSGELFF | TGTGCCAGCAGCGCCGGCGGGTCCGGGGAGCTGTTTTTT
TRBJ2-6 | TRBV10-2 | TRBD2 | . | CASSDVGGGNVLTF | TGCGCCAGCAGTGATGTGGGGGGGGGCAACGTCCTGACTTTC
TRBJ2-5 | TRBV25-1 | . | . | CASGARGQETQYF | TGTGCCAGCGGCGCTCGGGGACAAGAGACCCAGTACTTC
TRBJ1-4 | TRBV2 | . | . | CASKDRTTNEKLFF | TGTGCCAGCAAGGACCGAACAACTAATGAAAAACTGTTTTTT
TRBJ2-6 | TRBV7-2 | TRBD2 | many | CASSLALAGAGANVLTF | TGTGCCAGCAGCTTAGCGTTAGCGGGAGCTGGGGCCAACGTCCTGACTTTC
TRBJ2-7 | TRBV6-1 | . | many | CASSEIGRVSEQYF | TGTGCCAGCAGTGAAATCGGGCGGGTTAGCGAGCAGTACTTC
TRBJ2-5 | TRBV6-5 | . | . | CASSPIGGPEAQYF | TGTGCCAGCAGTCCCATCGGGGGTCCAGAGGCCCAGTACTTC
TRBJ1-5 | TRBV5-5 | TRBD1 | many | CASSLSTGGFQPQHF | TGTGCCAGCAGCTTAAGTACAGGGGGCTTTCAGCCCCAGCATTTT
TRBJ1-6 | TRBV5-1 | TRBD1 | . | CASSLVGQGSSYNSPLHF | TGCGCCAGCAGCTTGGTCGGACAGGGGAGCTCCTATAATTCACCCCTCCACTTT
TRBJ1-2 | TRBV10-3 | . | . | CAISEVDYGYTF | TGTGCCATCAGTGAGGTTGACTATGGCTACACCTTC
TRBJ1-4 | TRBV29-1 | TRBD1 | . | CSVEGAGGESEKLFF | TGCAGCGTTGAAGGGGCAGGGGGCGAATCCGAAAAACTGTTTTTT
TRBJ2-6 | TRBV2 | . | . | CASSDGTSGANVLTF | TGTGCCAGCAGTGACGGGACCTCTGGGGCCAACGTCCTGACTTTC
TRBJ1-2 | TRBV9 | . | many | CASSVGPSYGYTF | TGTGCCAGCAGCGTCGGACCGAGCTATGGCTACACCTTC
TRBJ2-7 | TRBV20-1 | TRBD2 | . | CSAVPSGSGNEQYF | TGCAGCGCTGTCCCTAGCGGGAGTGGAAACGAGCAGTACTTC
TRBJ2-2 | TRBV11-2 | . | many | CASSLGASSGELFF | TGTGCCAGCAGCTTAGGGGCTAGCTCCGGGGAGCTGTTTTTT
TRBJ1-1 | TRBV7-9 | TRBD1 | . | CASSLDRGLIMNTEAFF | TGTGCCAGCAGCCTCGACAGGGGACTTATCATGAACACTGAAGCTTTCTTT
TRBJ1-1 | TRBV19 | . | . | CASIPQMNTEAFF | TGTGCCAGTATCCCACAGATGAACACTGAAGCTTTCTTT
TRBJ2-5 | TRBV5-1 | . | many | CASSVGQTQETQYF | TGCGCCAGCAGCGTCGGACAGACTCAAGAGACCCAGTACTTC
TRBJ1-1 | TRBV5-1 | . | many | CASSQGPVGTEAFF | TGCGCCAGCAGCCAGGGCCCCGTCGGCACTGAAGCTTTCTTT
TRBJ1-2 | TRBV15 | . | many | CATSRDVYGYTF | TGTGCCACCAGCAGAGACGTCTATGGCTACACCTTC
TRBJ1-2 | TRBV6-5 | TRBD1 | many | CASSPGTGDVNYGYTF | TGTGCCAGCAGTCCCGGGACAGGGGATGTTAACTATGGCTACACCTTC
TRBJ1-2 | TRBV20-1 | . | . | CSATENYGYTF | TGCAGTGCAACGGAGAACTATGGCTACACCTTC
TRBJ1-5 | TRBV12-3/TRBV12-4 | . | few | CASSLMGRGQPQHF | TGTGCCAGCAGTTTGATGGGGAGGGGTCAGCCCCAGCATTTT
TRBJ1-1 | TRBV7-2 | . | . | CASSLRNTGHLNTEAFF | TGTGCCAGCAGCTTACGTAACACGGGACACCTGAACACTGAAGCTTTCTTT
TRBJ2-5 | TRBV2 | . | many | CASSDGPQETQYF | TGTGCCAGCAGTGACGGGCCCCAAGAGACCCAGTACTTC
TRBJ2-7 | TRBV7-2 | TRBD2 | . | CASSLEWGGRAGEQYF | TGTGCCAGCAGCTTAGAGTGGGGCGGGAGGGCCGGTGAGCAGTACTTC
TRBJ1-5 | TRBV20-1 | . | . | CSARDRRGEQPQHF | TGCAGTGCTAGAGATCGGAGGGGGGAGCAGCCCCAGCATTTT
TRBJ1-4 | TRBV10-3 | TRBD1 | . | CATETGTGGEKLFF | TGTGCCACCGAGACCGGGACAGGGGGGGAAAAACTGTTTTTT